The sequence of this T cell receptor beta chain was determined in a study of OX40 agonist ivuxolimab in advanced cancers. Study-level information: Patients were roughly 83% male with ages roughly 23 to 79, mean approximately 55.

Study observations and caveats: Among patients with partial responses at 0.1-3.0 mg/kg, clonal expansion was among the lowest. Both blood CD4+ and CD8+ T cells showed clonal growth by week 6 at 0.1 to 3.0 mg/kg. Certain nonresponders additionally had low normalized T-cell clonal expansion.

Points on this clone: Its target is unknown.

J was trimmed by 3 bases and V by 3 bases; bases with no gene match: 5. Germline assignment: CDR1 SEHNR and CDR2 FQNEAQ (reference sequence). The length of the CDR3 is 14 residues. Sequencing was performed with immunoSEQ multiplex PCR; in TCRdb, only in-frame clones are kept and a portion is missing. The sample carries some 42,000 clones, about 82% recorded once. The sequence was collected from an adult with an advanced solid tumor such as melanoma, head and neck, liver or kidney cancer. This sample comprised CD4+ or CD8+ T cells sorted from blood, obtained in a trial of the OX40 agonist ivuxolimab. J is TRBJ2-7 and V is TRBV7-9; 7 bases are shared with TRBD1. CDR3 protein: CASSFRDRIYEQYF. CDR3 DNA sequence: TGTGCCAGCAGCTTCCGGGACAGAATCTACGAGCAGTACTTC.